A single sample is the source of the 22 T cell receptor beta chains below, sequenced in a study of Graves' ophthalmopathy and Graves' hyperthyroidism. RNA served as the template for amplifying TCR beta CDR3 regions. The library came from an HTBI-primed first-round RT-PCR and a second-round multiplex PCR. A single record per CDR3 protein comes from TCRdb applying MiXCR to the multiplex PCR reads. The table lists roughly 160,000 distinct CDR3 sequences, 39% of them singletons. The sequenced sample was peripheral blood. The receptors derive from a man aged 25-40 years with Graves' ophthalmopathy.

This clonotype came up many times. The rearrangement uses TRBV29-1 and TRBJ2-7, with 9 bases fitting TRBD1. J was trimmed by 4 bases and V by 6 bases; bases with no gene match: 4. CDR3 length equals 12 residues. Germline CDR1 and CDR2: SQVTM and ANQGSEA. Here the CDR3 reads CSVLTGGYEQYF. The CDR3 nucleotides are TGCAGCGTCCTGACAGGGGGGTACGAGCAGTACTTC.

This clonotype was seen many times. This chain connects TRBV12-3 or TRBV12-4 to TRBJ1-6; TRBD1 might be the D (6 bases). The CDR3 covers 15 residues. V was trimmed by 5 bases and J by 7 bases, leaving 15 bases between them. The CDR3 loop is CASSPPTRGNSPLHF. CDR3 nucleotide sequence: TGTGCCAGCAGTCCTCCCACAAGGGGGAATTCACCCCTCCACTTT.

This clonotype was seen at least ten times. J is TRBJ1-2 and V is TRBV6-1; no clear D gene. V was pared by 1 base and J by 4 bases, with 13 bases between. The germline V gene has CDR1 MNHNS and CDR2 SASEGT. The CDR3 totals 15 residues. For the CDR3, the DNA is TGTGCCAGCAGTGAAGATATAGGTCGGCCCTATGGCTACACCTTC. Residues: CASSEDIGRPYGYTF.

This clonotype showed up many times. This chain joins TRBV6-2 or TRBV6-3 and TRBJ2-7; D gene uncertain. V was shortened by 5 bases and J by 3 bases, with 14 bases between the two germline ends. This CDR3 contains 14 residues. Germline V lookup: CDR1 MNHEY, CDR2 SVGEGT. DNA of the CDR3: TGTGCCAGCAGTACTCCGGCACACGTCTACGAGCAGTACTTC. Protein sequence: CASSTPAHVYEQYF.

This clonotype has just a few counts. The chain combines TRBV12-3 or TRBV12-4 with TRBJ1-1; D is perhaps TRBD1 (5 bases). The CDR3 loop spans 14 amino acids. The ends were cut back, 1 base at V and 6 bases at J, with 12 bases in the middle. For the CDR3, the DNA is TGTGCCAGCAGTTTAGTGGGGGGAATAGCTGAAGCTTTCTTT. It yields the protein CASSLVGGIAEAFF.

This clonotype occurred many times. The chain couples TRBV24-1 to TRBJ1-2; D is possibly TRBD1 (5 bases). Germline CDR1 is KGHDR and CDR2 is SFDVKD. The V end was cut by 3 bases, the J end by 5 bases, with 12 bases between. This CDR3 has 14 amino acids. The CDR3 here is CATSDLTGTYGYTF. The CDR3 DNA reads as TGTGCCACCAGTGATCTCACAGGAACATATGGCTACACCTTC.

This clonotype was detected many times. CDR3 loop: CASSFGPFYEQYF. CDR3 in DNA: TGTGCCAGCAGTTTCGGTCCATTCTACGAGCAGTACTTC. V usage is TRBV27 and J usage is TRBJ2-7; D remains ambiguous. This CDR3 has 13 amino acids. Germline CDR1 reads MNHEY; CDR2 reads SMNVEV (reference sequence). The V end lost 3 bases, the J end lost 3 bases, and 9 bases lay between the germline ends.

This clonotype was observed many times. This chain joins TRBV20-1 and TRBJ1-6, with a weak D call TRBD1 (5 bases). The V end was cut by 5 bases, the J end by 0 bases, with 17 bases between. In germline, CDR1 is DFQATT, CDR2 SNEGSKA (reference sequence). The CDR3 length is 17 residues. CDR3 nucleotides: TGCAGTGCTCGAAGGGTGGGGGAAAGCTCCTATAATTCACCCCTCCACTTT. Amino acid sequence: CSARRVGESSYNSPLHF.

In its sample, this clonotype was seen many times. V gene TRBV29-1 combines with J gene TRBJ2-4, with 7 positions matching TRBD1. Trimming removed 6 bases from V and 4 bases from J; junction bases left unmatched: 12. From germline, CDR1 is SQVTM and CDR2 ANQGSEA. This CDR3 spans 15 amino acids. In DNA, the CDR3 is TGCAGCGTCCTACGGGCAGGGGGACCGAAAAACATTCAGTACTTC. Its translation is CSVLRAGGPKNIQYF.

This clonotype appeared many times. V gene TRBV27 combines with J gene TRBJ2-7; 7 bases fit TRBD2. Germline CDR1 MNHEY, CDR2 SMNVEV (reference sequence). Unmatched junction bases numbered 4, after V lost 5 bases and J lost 3 bases. The CDR3 extends over 13 amino acids. The CDR3 DNA sequence: TGTGCCAGCAGTAGCGGGACGGGCTACGAGCAGTACTTC. Its protein is CASSSGTGYEQYF.

This clonotype was seen at least ten times. The chain joins TRBV28 to TRBJ2-7, with 7 bases matching TRBD1. V was clipped by 3 bases and J by 3 bases; unmatched bases: 5. The CDR3 totals 14 residues. Germline V gene data show CDR1 as MDHEN and CDR2 as SYDVKM. Here the CDR3 reads CASSLPTGNYEQYF. In nucleotides, the CDR3 is TGTGCCAGCAGTTTGCCGACAGGGAACTACGAGCAGTACTTC.

This clonotype has at least ten counts. The V and J genes are TRBV12-3 or TRBV12-4 and TRBJ1-1; D might be TRBD1 (5 bases). V lost 5 bases and J 0 bases, leaving 16 bases between the germline ends. This CDR3 has 16 residues. CDR3 residues: CASSPSHGAMNTEAFF. Written as DNA, the CDR3 is TGTGCCAGCAGTCCCTCCCACGGGGCGATGAACACTGAAGCTTTCTTT.

J is TRBJ1-2 and V is TRBV30; D is ambiguous. This CDR3 contains 13 residues. Germline V gene lookup returns CDR1 GTSNPN and CDR2 SVGIG (reference sequence). CDR3 nucleotides: TGTGCGTGGTCCCGGGGAGGGAGCTATGGCTACACCTTC. Its translation is CAWSRGGSYGYTF.

This clonotype was found many times. This chain connects TRBV29-1 to TRBJ1-2; 12 nucleotides line up with TRBD1. V lost 4 bases and J lost 7; bases outside the gene matches: 4. Per germline, CDR1 SQVTM and CDR2 ANQGSEA. The CDR3 totals 13 residues. CDR3 in amino acids: CSVGDRGHGGYTF. The CDR3 DNA reads TGCAGCGTTGGGGACAGGGGGCACGGTGGCTACACCTTC.

This clonotype came up many times. The chain combines TRBV7-2 with TRBJ2-2; possible D gene TRBD1, 6 bases. This CDR3 spans 16 amino acids. Deletions cut 5 bases from V and 5 bases from J, with 18 bases between. CDR1 SGHTA and CDR2 FQGNSA come from the germline V gene. This CDR3 reads CASSPRTALLTGELFF. The CDR3 DNA reads TGTGCCAGCAGCCCCCGGACAGCCCTTCTGACCGGGGAGCTGTTTTTT.

The DNA of the CDR3 is TGTGCCACCAGTGAGGCAGGGAAGGAGACCCAGTACTTC. It codes for CATSEAGKETQYF. This chain uses TRBV24-1 with TRBJ2-5; D is possibly TRBD1 (5 bases). CDR3 size: 13 residues. Trimming cost V 4 bases and J 5 bases, with 10 bases left between them. From germline, CDR1 is KGHDR and CDR2 SFDVKD.

This clonotype came up many times. The rearrangement uses TRBV14 and TRBJ2-7; 9 nucleotides align to TRBD1. V was pared by 0 bases and J by 2 bases, with 8 bases of the junction left unmatched. CDR1 and CDR2 (germline): SGHDN, FVKESK. The CDR3 contains 17 residues. The CDR3, as DNA: TGTGCCAGCAGCCAAGATTGGGGGGACAGGGTCCCCTACGAGCAGTACTTC. Translated, it gives CASSQDWGDRVPYEQYF. Together with reference TRBV14 and TRBJ2-7, the CDR3 gives the full variable domain: EAGVTQFPSHSVIEKGQTVTLRCDPISGHDNLYWYRRVMGKEIKFLLHFVKESKQDESGMPNNRFLAERTGGTYSTLKVQPAELEDSGVYFCASSQDWGDRVPYEQYFGPGTRLTVT.

This clonotype has only a few counts. The chain has TRBV2 and TRBJ2-5; D unclear. CDR1 and CDR2 from the germline V gene are SNHLY and FYNNEI. The CDR3 has 12 residues. V was cut by 3 bases and J by 3 bases, with 5 bases left in between. The CDR3 DNA reads as TGTGCCAGCAGTGAGTGGAAAGAGACCCAGTACTTC. It is translated as CASSEWKETQYF.

This clonotype was counted ten times or more. The rearrangement links TRBV20-1 to TRBJ2-3; D not resolved. The CDR3 has 13 residues. The germline gives CDR1 DFQATT, CDR2 SNEGSKA (reference sequence). Trimming cost V 0 bases and J 3 bases, with 7 bases left between them. DNA of the CDR3: TGCAGTGCTAGAGAGCCCGGGACAGATACGCAGTATTTT. The encoded protein is CSAREPGTDTQYF.

This clonotype has at least ten counts. J is TRBJ1-2 and V is TRBV27; the D gene is possibly TRBD1 (6 bases). V shed 6 bases and J shed 6 bases, with 29 bases lying between them. This CDR3 has 18 residues. CDR1 is MNHEY, CDR2 SMNVEV, per germline (reference sequence). CDR3 amino acids: CASSLRGRQVEEGDGYTF. Here the CDR3 DNA reads TGTGCCAGCAGCCTGAGGGGTAGACAGGTAGAAGAGGGAGATGGCTACACCTTC.

CDR3 amino acids: CASSFARGDPNYGYTF. DNA of the CDR3: TGTGCCAGCAGTTTTGCCCGAGGAGATCCAAACTATGGCTACACCTTC. The V and J genes are TRBV12-3 or TRBV12-4 and TRBJ1-2; no definite D call. The CDR3 has 16 amino acids. Trimming stripped 3 bases from V and 2 bases from J, with 16 bases between.

At least ten counts were recorded for this clonotype. This rearrangement joins TRBV7-2 to TRBJ2-7, with D unclear. CDR1 is SGHTA, CDR2 FQGNSA, per germline. Trimming removed 1 base at V and 8 bases at J, with 9 bases between. The length of the CDR3 is 12 residues. The CDR3 sequence: CASSLESEKQYF. The DNA of the CDR3 is TGTGCCAGCAGCTTAGAGTCAGAGAAGCAGTACTTC.